The entry that follows covers one T cell receptor (beta chain) sequence. This sample was taken from a study of blood T cell repertoires in COVID-19. Study background: From the United States, Italy and Spain came samples of acute and convalescent COVID-19. The cDNA or gDNA used as material had been derived from T cells, B-cell-depleted T cells, or PBMCs.

TCRdb's table, derived via immunoSEQ multiplex PCR, lists solely in-frame clones and lacks some. The table shows about 170,000 clones, with 75% to 90% occurring only once. The CDR3 length is 15 residues. The ends were cut back, 0 bases at V and 2 bases at J, with 11 bases in the middle. Per germline, CDR1 SGDLS and CDR2 YYNGEE. This sequence was found in a woman older than 75 with active or convalescent COVID-19. The source material was peripheral blood. The chain has TRBV9 and TRBJ1-1; the D gene is possibly TRBD1 (5 bases). CDR3 region: CASSVEGAYNTEAFF. The CDR3 coding sequence is TGTGCCAGCAGCGTAGAAGGGGCATACAACACTGAAGCTTTCTTT.